A single sample gave rise to the 29 T cell receptor beta chains below, sequenced in a study of OX40 agonist ivuxolimab in advanced cancers. Only in-frame clones appear in the TCRdb table, and some are missing; sequencing was by immunoSEQ multiplex PCR. The sample contains tens of thousands of clones, roughly nine tenths of which appear only once. Material: CD4+ or CD8+ T cells sorted from blood, obtained in a trial of the OX40 agonist ivuxolimab. The origin of the receptors is an adult with an advanced solid tumor such as melanoma, head and neck, liver or kidney cancer.

The chain couples TRBV28 to TRBJ1-1, with 10 positions matching TRBD1. Trimming removed 4 bases from V and 2 bases from J; junction bases left unmatched: 7. The germline V gene encodes CDR1 MDHEN and CDR2 SYDVKM. This CDR3 contains 16 residues. The CDR3 nucleotides read TGTGCCAGCAGTTCACCGTCGACAGGGGGCAACACTGAAGCTTTCTTT. Protein: CASSSPSTGGNTEAFF.

This clone came up once. This chain joins TRBV6-7 and TRBJ1-5, with 11 nucleotides matching TRBD1. TRBV6-7 is identified as an open reading frame with a role that is uncertain. The CDR3 is 18 residues long. Unmatched junction bases numbered 10, after V lost 6 bases and J lost 0 bases. CDR3 coding DNA: TGTGCCAGCAGCCCCCGGACAGGGGGCGTGGATAGCAATCAGCCCCAGCATTTT. Translated: CASSPRTGGVDSNQPQHF.

To note about this clone: The same CDR3 arises from other DNA sequences in this sample as well. The gene calls are TRBV5-1 and TRBJ2-5, with D tentatively TRBD1 (7 bases). The J call may be in error: the DNA end matches TRBJ2-7 better. CDR3 size: 14 residues. Germline assignment: CDR1 SGHRS and CDR2 YFSETQ. The CDR3 DNA reads TGCGCCAGCAGCTTGGGCGGGACAGCCTACGAGCAGTACTTC. Its protein is CASSLGGTAYEQYF.

V gene TRBV2 combines with J gene TRBJ1-5; possibly TRBD1 for D (6 bases). The CDR3 loop spans 15 amino acids. The V end lost 4 bases, the J end lost 3 bases, and 13 bases lay between the germline ends. Germline assignment: CDR1 SNHLY and CDR2 FYNNEI. The CDR3 coding sequence is TGTGCCAGCAGTGGGACAGTGGGCCCCAATCAGCCCCAGCATTTT. Translating it yields CASSGTVGPNQPQHF. Drawing the rest from reference TRBV2 and TRBJ1-5, the complete variable domain is EPEVTQTPSHQVTQMGQEVILRCVPISNHLYFYWYRQILGQKVEFLVSFYNNEISEKSEIFDDQFSVERPDGSNFTLKIRSTKLEDSAMYFCASSGTVGPNQPQHFGDGTRLSIL.

The chain recombines TRBV6-5 with TRBJ1-4; TRBD1 aligns across 10 bases. The CDR3 has 15 residues. Germline V gene sequence: CDR1 MNHEY, CDR2 SVGAGI. V lost 9 bases and J lost 8; bases outside the gene matches: 12. The CDR3 region is CASRRKGTGVEKLFF. The CDR3 nucleotides read TGTGCCAGTAGACGTAAGGGGACAGGGGTGGAAAAACTGTTTTTT.

Note on this clone: One junction end disagrees with the germline gene, perhaps due to a read error. This chain links TRBV5-5 with TRBJ1-1; 12 bases match TRBD1. The length of the CDR3 is 17 residues. The germline CDR1 and CDR2 sequences are SGHKS and YYEKEE (reference sequence). CDR3: CASSLGGTGGEMAEAFF. In nucleotides, the CDR3 is TGTGCCAGCAGTTTGGGCGGGACAGGGGGCGAGATGGCTGAAGCTTTCTTT.

This rearrangement joins TRBV13 to TRBJ2-7, with TRBD2 matching 9 bases. Germline V gives CDR1 PRHDT, CDR2 FYEKMQ (reference sequence). V was pared by 5 bases and J by 2 bases, with 13 bases of the junction left unmatched. This CDR3 is built from 17 residues. CDR3 sequence: CASSHLFASSGAYEQYF. CDR3 bases: TGTGCCAGCAGCCATCTCTTCGCGTCTAGCGGGGCCTACGAGCAGTACTTC.

The CDR3 nucleotides read TGCAGCGTTGATACAAGGACCGACCAGTCGAGTGAGCAGTTCTTC. It encodes CSVDTRTDQSSEQFF. The chain is built from TRBV29-1 and TRBJ2-1; no definite D call. Germline lookup yields CDR1 SQVTM and CDR2 ANQGSEA. This CDR3 has 15 residues. The ends were cut back, 3 bases at V and 9 bases at J, with 21 bases in the middle.

The J gene is TRBJ2-3, the V gene TRBV6-1, with 10 positions matching TRBD2. The length of the CDR3 is 14 residues. Trimming took 7 bases from V and 4 from J; bases not matched to a gene: 5. Per the germline V gene, CDR1 is MNHNS and CDR2 is SASEGT. Here the CDR3 DNA reads TGTGCCAGCACTGTAGCGGGAGGATCAGATACGCAGTATTTT. It is translated as CASTVAGGSDTQYF.

This rearrangement joins TRBV30 to TRBJ2-1; D remains ambiguous. The CDR3 extends over 8 amino acids. V lost 7 bases and J lost 5, with 0 bases in between. Germline assignment: CDR1 GTSNPN and CDR2 SVGIG (reference sequence). CDR3 sequence (DNA): TGTGCCTACAATGAGCAGTTCTTC. Translated, it gives CAYNEQFF. Based on the CDR3 plus reference TRBV30 and TRBJ2-1, the full variable domain is SQTIHQWPATLVQPVGSPLSLECTVEGTSNPNLYWYRQAAGRGLQLLFYSVGIGQISSEVPQNLSASRPQDRQFILSSKKLLLSDSGFYLCAYNEQFFGPGTRLTVL.

This rearrangement joins TRBV7-2 to TRBJ1-5; D is uncertain. The CDR3 covers 13 residues. Per the germline V gene, CDR1 is SGHTA and CDR2 is FQGNSA. V lost 2 bases and J 4 bases, leaving 6 bases between the germline ends. The CDR3: CASSLRSNQPQHF. The CDR3 DNA follows: TGTGCCAGCAGCTTAAGGTCTAATCAGCCCCAGCATTTT.

The rearrangement uses TRBV12-5 and TRBJ1-1; 8 bases are a match to TRBD1. The CDR3 is 16 residues long. From germline, CDR1 is LGHNT and CDR2 FRNRAP. V gave up 4 bases and J gave up 2 bases; unmatched junction bases: 9. CDR3 DNA: TGTGCTAGTGGTTCGAACGTAGGACAGGGTAACACTGAAGCTTTCTTT. This gives the protein CASGSNVGQGNTEAFF. Full variable domain (outside the CDR3, taken from reference TRBV12-5 and TRBJ1-1): DARVTQTPRHKVTEMGQEVTMRCQPILGHNTVFWYRQTMMQGLELLAYFRNRAPLDDSGMPKDRFSAEMPDATLATLKIQPSEPRDSAVYFCASGSNVGQGNTEAFFGQGTRLTVV.

CDR3 nucleotides: TGTGCCAGCAGCCAAGGCCGGTACGAGCAGTACTTC. Residues: CASSQGRYEQYF. The rearrangement links TRBV14 to TRBJ2-7; D is undetermined. V was shortened by 1 base and J by 4 bases, with 5 bases between the two germline ends. Germline-derived CDR1 and CDR2 are SGHDN and FVKESK. This CDR3 is 12 amino acids long. The complete variable domain, with remaining parts taken from reference TRBV14 and TRBJ2-7, reads EAGVTQFPSHSVIEKGQTVTLRCDPISGHDNLYWYRRVMGKEIKFLLHFVKESKQDESGMPNNRFLAERTGGTYSTLKVQPAELEDSGVYFCASSQGRYEQYFGPGTRLTVT.

The chain recombines TRBV11-2 with TRBJ1-1; no definite D call. Germline V gene lookup returns CDR1 SGHAT and CDR2 FQNNGV. V gave up 5 bases and J gave up 0 bases, with 13 bases separating them. This CDR3 region has 15 residues. In DNA form, the CDR3 reads TGTGCCAGCAGCCCAAGGGCAGTCGTGAACACTGAAGCTTTCTTT. As protein: CASSPRAVVNTEAFF.

This CDR3 reads CASSPRGGKREKLFF. DNA for the CDR3: TGTGCCAGCTCACCACGCGGGGGAAAACGTGAAAAACTGTTTTTT. The V call is TRBV18, the J call TRBJ1-4, with D possibly being TRBD1 (5 bases). V lost 1 base and J lost 7, with 13 bases in between. The CDR3 covers 15 residues. Per the germline V gene, CDR1 is KGHSH and CDR2 is LQKENI.

This sequence joins TRBV5-1 and TRBJ2-2; no reliable D call. Trimming stripped 0 bases from V and 4 bases from J, with 7 bases between. The CDR3 totals 14 residues. Germline assignment: CDR1 SGHRS and CDR2 YFSETQ. CDR3 DNA sequence: TGCGCCAGCAGCTTGGGCTCCTCCACCGGGGAGCTGTTTTTT. This codes for CASSLGSSTGELFF.

The chain joins TRBV2 to TRBJ2-1; no clear D gene. The germline CDR1 and CDR2 sequences are SNHLY and FYNNEI. Between the trimmed V and J ends, which lost 7 bases and 10 bases, there was a span of 8 bases. The CDR3 has 10 amino acids. The CDR3 nucleotides are TGTGCCAGCACCTTTCGGGAGCAGTTCTTC. Translating gives CASTFREQFF.

The chain has TRBV5-6 and TRBJ1-4; the D gene is possibly TRBD1 (5 bases). The V end was cut by 4 bases, the J end by 2 bases, with 21 bases between. The CDR3 loop spans 18 amino acids. The germline gives CDR1 SGHDT, CDR2 YYEEEE. The CDR3, as DNA: TGTGCCAGCAGCCTCTTCCACAGGCCTGGGGCTACTAATGAAAAACTGTTTTTT. It specifies CASSLFHRPGATNEKLFF.

The CDR3 protein is CASSVIGSGTSGSTDTQYF. In DNA, the CDR3 is TGTGCCAGCAGCGTCATAGGCTCCGGGACTAGCGGCTCCACAGATACGCAGTATTTT. The chain employs TRBV9 and TRBJ2-3; 11 bases map to TRBD2. Germline assignment: CDR1 SGDLS and CDR2 YYNGEE. V gave up 2 bases and J gave up 2 bases; unmatched junction bases: 13. CDR3 size: 19 residues.

This chain connects TRBV2 to TRBJ1-4; the match to TRBD1 covers 8 bases. CDR3 length equals 15 residues. V shed 2 bases, J shed 8 bases, and the junction held 7 bases outside the gene matches. Germline V gene lookup returns CDR1 SNHLY and CDR2 FYNNEI. The chain's CDR3 is CASSERGRGPEKLFF. Written as DNA, the CDR3 is TGTGCCAGCAGTGAAAGGGGCAGGGGGCCGGAAAAACTGTTTTTT.

The rearrangement links TRBV28 to TRBJ2-7, with 8 bases that match TRBD2. The CDR3 is 15 amino acids. Germline V CDR1 and CDR2: MDHEN, SYDVKM. Unmatched junction bases numbered 12, after V lost 5 bases and J lost 6 bases. The CDR3 nucleotides are TGTGCCAGCAGTGGATCGGGGGGGGTGTATGCCGAGCAGTACTTC. Its protein product is CASSGSGGVYAEQYF.

The V and J genes are TRBV7-9 and TRBJ2-1, with TRBD2 identical over 11 bases. The CDR3 consists of 15 residues. The ends lost 5 bases at V and 8 bases at J; junction bases unmatched: 8. Germline loops: CDR1 SEHNR, CDR2 FQNEAQ (reference sequence). The CDR3 coding sequence is TGTGCCAGCAGCCCCGGTCTAGCGGGAGGTTATGAGCAGTTCTTC. Its protein product is CASSPGLAGGYEQFF.

This clone was counted once. The chain links TRBV5-1 to TRBJ2-1; maybe TRBD2 (6 bases). Germline V gene data show CDR1 as SGHRS and CDR2 as YFSETQ. CDR3 length equals 13 residues. V gave up 4 bases and J gave up 8 bases, with 13 bases separating them. The CDR3 DNA reads TGCGCCAGCAGCCAGACTAGTTTCGATGAGCAGTTCTTC. It translates to CASSQTSFDEQFF.

In its sample, this clone was seen once. V is TRBV19 and J is TRBJ1-5; D is ambiguous. From germline, CDR1 is LNHDA and CDR2 SQIVND (reference sequence). Between the trimmed V and J ends, which lost 0 bases and 6 bases, there was a span of 9 bases. The CDR3 has 14 residues. CDR3: CASSIDGGSQPQHF. CDR3 in DNA: TGTGCCAGTAGTATAGACGGAGGAAGTCAGCCCCAGCATTTT.

The sample holds one count of this clone. This chain connects TRBV19 to TRBJ2-3; D perhaps matches TRBD2 (6 bases). Germline CDR1 and CDR2: LNHDA and SQIVND (reference sequence). V was shortened by 5 bases and J by 0 bases, with 15 bases between the two germline ends. This CDR3 is built from 16 residues. The CDR3 DNA follows: TGTGCCAGTAGTGTCGGGAGTGGCTCTAGCACAGATACGCAGTATTTT. Translated, it gives CASSVGSGSSTDTQYF. The whole variable domain, filled in from reference TRBV19 and TRBJ2-3, reads DGGITQSPKYLFRKEGQNVTLSCEQNLNHDAMYWYRQDPGQGLRLIYYSQIVNDFQKGDIAEGYSVSREKKESFPLTVTSAQKNPTAFYLCASSVGSGSSTDTQYFGPGTRLTVL.

In this sample, this clone turned up a few times. The chain joins TRBV28 to TRBJ2-2; 7 bases match TRBD1. V trimming: 10 bases; J trimming: 6 bases; junction bases outside the gene matches: 17. The CDR3 is made up of 16 amino acids. Germline assignment: CDR1 MDHEN and CDR2 SYDVKM. CDR3 sequence: CATDPQRGRIPGELFF. CDR3 in DNA: TGTGCCACCGATCCACAAAGGGGGCGCATCCCCGGGGAGCTGTTTTTT.

V and J are TRBV13 and TRBJ2-2; D is unclear. Deletions cut 5 bases from V and 3 bases from J, with 10 bases between. This CDR3 is 14 amino acids long. Looked up from germline, CDR1 is PRHDT and CDR2 is FYEKMQ (reference sequence). The CDR3 nucleotides are TGTGCCAGCAGCGGAGACGCCCACACCGGGGAGCTGTTTTTT. As protein: CASSGDAHTGELFF.

V and J are TRBV4-1 and TRBJ2-7; 8 bases are a match to TRBD2. Germline loops: CDR1 MGHRA, CDR2 YSYEKL. The CDR3 covers 16 residues. V lost 0 bases to trimming and J lost 6 bases; unmatched junction nucleotides: 10. The CDR3 nucleotides are TGCGCCAGCAGCCAAGATCAGGGTGCGAGCGGGAGCGAGCAGTACTTC. Protein: CASSQDQGASGSEQYF.

The V and J genes are TRBV7-9 and TRBJ2-1; 8 bases map to TRBD2. The CDR3 consists of 17 residues. Trimming cost V 5 bases and J 7 bases; bases outside gene matches: 16. Looked up from germline, CDR1 is SEHNR and CDR2 is FQNEAQ (reference sequence). CDR3 sequence: CASSPLFGRAIRNEQFF. CDR3 nucleotide sequence: TGTGCCAGCAGCCCTTTATTCGGGAGGGCCATAAGGAATGAGCAGTTCTTC.